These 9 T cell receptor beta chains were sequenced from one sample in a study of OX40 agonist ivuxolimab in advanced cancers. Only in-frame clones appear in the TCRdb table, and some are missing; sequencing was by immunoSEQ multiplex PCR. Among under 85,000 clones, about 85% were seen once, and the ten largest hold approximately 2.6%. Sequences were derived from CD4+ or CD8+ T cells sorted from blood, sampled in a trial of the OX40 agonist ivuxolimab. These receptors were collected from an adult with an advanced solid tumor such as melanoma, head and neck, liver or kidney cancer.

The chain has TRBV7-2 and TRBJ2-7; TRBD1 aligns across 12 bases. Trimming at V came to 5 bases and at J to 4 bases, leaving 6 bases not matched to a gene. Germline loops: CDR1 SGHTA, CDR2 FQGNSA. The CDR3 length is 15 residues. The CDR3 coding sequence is TGTGCCAGCAGCCCAGAGGGACAGGGGGCATACGAGCAGTACTTC. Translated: CASSPEGQGAYEQYF.

CDR3 sequence reads: CASSFASPRNTEAFF. The CDR3 DNA follows: TGTGCCAGCAGTTTTGCTTCGCCCCGGAACACTGAAGCTTTCTTT. V usage is TRBV7-2 and J usage is TRBJ1-1; D ambiguous. Trimming stripped 6 bases from V and 1 base from J, with 15 bases between. CDR1 is SGHTA, CDR2 FQGNSA, per germline. This CDR3 comprises 15 residues.

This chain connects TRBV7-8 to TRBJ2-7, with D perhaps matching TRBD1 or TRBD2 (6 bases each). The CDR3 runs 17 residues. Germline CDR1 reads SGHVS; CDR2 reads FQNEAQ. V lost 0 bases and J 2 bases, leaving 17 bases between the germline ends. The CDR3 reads CASSLAIIAEGAYEQYF. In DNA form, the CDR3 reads TGTGCCAGCAGCTTAGCGATAATAGCGGAGGGGGCCTACGAGCAGTACTTC.

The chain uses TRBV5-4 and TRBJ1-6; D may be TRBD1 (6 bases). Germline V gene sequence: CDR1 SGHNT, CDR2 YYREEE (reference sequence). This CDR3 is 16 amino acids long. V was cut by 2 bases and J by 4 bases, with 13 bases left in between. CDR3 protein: CASSFGGRTYNSPLHF. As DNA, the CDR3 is TGTGCCAGCAGCTTTGGGGGCCGAACTTATAATTCACCCCTCCACTTT.

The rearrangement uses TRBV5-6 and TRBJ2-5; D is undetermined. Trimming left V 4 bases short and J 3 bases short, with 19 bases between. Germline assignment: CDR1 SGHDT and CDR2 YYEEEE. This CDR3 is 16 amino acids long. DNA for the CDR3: TGTGCCAGCAGCACCCTACATGGGCAGAGAAAAGAGACCCAGTACTTC. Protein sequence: CASSTLHGQRKETQYF.

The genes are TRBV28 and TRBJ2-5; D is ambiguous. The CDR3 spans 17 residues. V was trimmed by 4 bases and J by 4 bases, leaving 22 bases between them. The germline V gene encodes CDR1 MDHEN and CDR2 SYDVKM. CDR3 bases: TGTGCCAGCAGTTCCTTTCAGTCTAGTCGAGGCTTAGAGACCCAGTACTTC. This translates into CASSSFQSSRGLETQYF. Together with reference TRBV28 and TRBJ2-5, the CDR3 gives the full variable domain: DVKVTQSSRYLVKRTGEKVFLECVQDMDHENMFWYRQDPGLGLRLIYFSYDVKMKEKGDIPEGYSVSREKKERFSLILESASTNQTSMYLCASSSFQSSRGLETQYFGPGTRLLVL.

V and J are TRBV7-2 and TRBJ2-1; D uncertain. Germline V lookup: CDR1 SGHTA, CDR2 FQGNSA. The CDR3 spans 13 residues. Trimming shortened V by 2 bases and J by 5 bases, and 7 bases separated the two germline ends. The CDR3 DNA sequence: TGTGCCAGCAGCTTAAGACCGAACAATGAGCAGTTCTTC. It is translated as CASSLRPNNEQFF. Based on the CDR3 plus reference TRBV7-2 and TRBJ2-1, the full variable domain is GAGVSQSPSNKVTEKGKDVELRCDPISGHTALYWYRQSLGQGLEFLIYFQGNSAPDKSGLPSDRFSAERTGGSVSTLTIQRTQQEDSAVYLCASSLRPNNEQFFGPGTRLTVL.

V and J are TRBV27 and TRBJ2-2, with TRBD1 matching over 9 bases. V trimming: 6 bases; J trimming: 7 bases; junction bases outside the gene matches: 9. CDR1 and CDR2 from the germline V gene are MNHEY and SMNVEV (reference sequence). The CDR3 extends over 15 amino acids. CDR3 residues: CASREGQGQFGELFF. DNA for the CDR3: TGTGCCAGCAGGGAGGGACAGGGTCAGTTCGGGGAGCTGTTTTTT.

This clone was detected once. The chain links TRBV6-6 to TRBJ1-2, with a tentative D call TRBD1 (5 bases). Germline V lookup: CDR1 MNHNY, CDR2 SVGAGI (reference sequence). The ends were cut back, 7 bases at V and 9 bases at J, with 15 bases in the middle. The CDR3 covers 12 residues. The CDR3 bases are TGTGCCAGCACAAGACAGTCATTCAGCTACACCTTC. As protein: CASTRQSFSYTF.